This TCR beta chain was recorded in a study of shared clonotypes between healthy human individuals. As regards this clone: Other DNA variants within this sample encode the same CDR3.

The CDR3 consists of 12 residues. V lost 4 bases, J lost 4 bases, and 7 bases lay in between. Per germline, CDR1 MNHEY and CDR2 SVGAGI. Assay execution proceeded at the deep level. The data were produced by immunoSEQ multiplex PCR, yet TCRdb's version contains in-frame clones alone and is incomplete. The data hold 2 million to 2.5 million clones, with nearly 97% observed a single time. This sequence was found in a man aged 18 to 29 in good health. Sequenced input: naive CD4+ T cells sorted from blood. Subset described: CD45RA+ positively selected. The J gene is TRBJ1-2, the V gene TRBV6-5; no clear D. In DNA form, the CDR3 reads TGTGCCAGCAGTTCGCCCGGCTATGGCTACACCTTC. Translation gives CASSSPGYGYTF.